One T cell receptor (beta chain) is described in this entry. The data were produced by immunoSEQ multiplex PCR, yet TCRdb's version contains in-frame clones alone and is incomplete. In the table there are around 450,000 clones, 88% of which are singletons. CDR1 and CDR2 from the germline V gene are SGHAT and FQDESV (reference sequence). V lost 5 bases and J 2 bases, leaving 16 bases between the germline ends. This CDR3 has 15 amino acids. As for treatment: roughly 18 received Ad26.COV2.S at low or high dose, single or two shots; about 5 received placebo; per-sample allocation not given. Specimen acquisition occurred on day 63 following the initial vaccine or placebo injection. These data belong to a study of Ad26.COV2.S vaccination and SARS-CoV-2 variants.

This TCR was recovered from a person between 18 and 65 years old who received the Ad26.COV2.S COVID-19 vaccine or a placebo. The chain is built from TRBV11-1 and TRBJ2-7; D is perhaps TRBD1 (6 bases). The source material was peripheral blood, sampled in a trial of Ad26.COV2.S vaccine versus placebo. The CDR3: CASSRYPGQTYEQYF. CDR3 nucleotides: TGTGCCAGCAGCCGTTATCCGGGACAAACCTACGAGCAGTACTTC.